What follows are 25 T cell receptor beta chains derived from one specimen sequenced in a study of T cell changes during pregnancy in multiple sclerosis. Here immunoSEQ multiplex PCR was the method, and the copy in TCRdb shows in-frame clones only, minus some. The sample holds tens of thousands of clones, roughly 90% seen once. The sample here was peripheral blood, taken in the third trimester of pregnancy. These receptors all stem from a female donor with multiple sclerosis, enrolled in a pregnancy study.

The CDR3 is CASRPGGGSGNTIYF. The CDR3 nucleotides are TGTGCCAGCAGACCAGGGGGCGGCTCTGGAAACACCATATATTTT. The chain uses TRBV27 and TRBJ1-3; 8 positions match TRBD1. Germline trimming cut 6 bases from V and 0 bases from J; bases unmatched to any gene: 4. CDR1 and CDR2 (germline): MNHEY, SMNVEV (reference sequence). The CDR3 is made up of 15 amino acids.

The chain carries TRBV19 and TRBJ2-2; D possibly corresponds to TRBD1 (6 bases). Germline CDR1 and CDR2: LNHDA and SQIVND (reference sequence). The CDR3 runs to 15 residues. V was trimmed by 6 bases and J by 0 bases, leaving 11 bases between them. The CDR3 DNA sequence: TGTGCCAGTAGGCAAGGACAGACGAACACCGGGGAGCTGTTTTTT. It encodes CASRQGQTNTGELFF. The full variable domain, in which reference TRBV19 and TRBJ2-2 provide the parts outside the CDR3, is DGGITQSPKYLFRKEGQNVTLSCEQNLNHDAMYWYRQDPGQGLRLIYYSQIVNDFQKGDIAEGYSVSREKKESFPLTVTSAQKNPTAFYLCASRQGQTNTGELFFGEGSRLTVL.

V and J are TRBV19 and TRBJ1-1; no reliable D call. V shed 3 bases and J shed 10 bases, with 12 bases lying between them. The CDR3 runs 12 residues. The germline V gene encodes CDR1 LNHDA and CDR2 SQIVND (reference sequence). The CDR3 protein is CASSIRSNPAFF. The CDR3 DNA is TGTGCCAGTAGTATCAGATCGAATCCAGCTTTCTTT.

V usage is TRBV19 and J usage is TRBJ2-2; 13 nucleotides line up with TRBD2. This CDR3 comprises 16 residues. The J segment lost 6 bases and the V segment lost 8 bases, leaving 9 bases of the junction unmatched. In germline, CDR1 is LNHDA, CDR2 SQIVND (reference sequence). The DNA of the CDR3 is TGTGCCAGTGGCCCACTAGCGGGGGGGCCCCCCGGGGAGCTGTTTTTT. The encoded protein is CASGPLAGGPPGELFF.

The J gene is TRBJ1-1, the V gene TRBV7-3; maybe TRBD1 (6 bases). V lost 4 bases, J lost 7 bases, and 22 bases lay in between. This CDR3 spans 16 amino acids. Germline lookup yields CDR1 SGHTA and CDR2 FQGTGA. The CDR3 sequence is CASSSHPRQDRVEAFF. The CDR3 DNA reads TGTGCCAGCAGCTCCCACCCCCGACAGGACCGAGTTGAAGCTTTCTTT. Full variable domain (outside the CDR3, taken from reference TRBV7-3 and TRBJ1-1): GAGVSQTPSNKVTEKGKYVELRCDPISGHTALYWYRQSLGQGPEFLIYFQGTGAADDSGLPNDRFFAVRPEGSVSTLKIQRTERGDSAVYLCASSSHPRQDRVEAFFGQGTRLTVV.

The CDR3 sequence: CASSLPGTGFEKLFF. In DNA form, the CDR3 reads TGTGCCAGCAGTTTACCCGGGACAGGTTTTGAAAAACTGTTTTTT. The genes are TRBV28 and TRBJ1-4, with 8 bases aligning to TRBD1. This CDR3 is 15 amino acids long. Losses at the gene ends were 2 bases for V and 7 bases for J; bases not matched to a gene: 6. Germline lookup yields CDR1 MDHEN and CDR2 SYDVKM. Complete variable domain (other parts from reference TRBV28 and TRBJ1-4): DVKVTQSSRYLVKRTGEKVFLECVQDMDHENMFWYRQDPGLGLRLIYFSYDVKMKEKGDIPEGYSVSREKKERFSLILESASTNQTSMYLCASSLPGTGFEKLFFGSGTQLSVL.

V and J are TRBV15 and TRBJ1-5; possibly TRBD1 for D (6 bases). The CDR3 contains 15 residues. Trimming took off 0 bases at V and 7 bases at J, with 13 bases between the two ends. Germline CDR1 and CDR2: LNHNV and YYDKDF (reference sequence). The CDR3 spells CATSREGAGLQPQHF. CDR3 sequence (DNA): TGTGCCACCAGCAGAGAGGGGGCAGGGCTGCAGCCCCAGCATTTT.

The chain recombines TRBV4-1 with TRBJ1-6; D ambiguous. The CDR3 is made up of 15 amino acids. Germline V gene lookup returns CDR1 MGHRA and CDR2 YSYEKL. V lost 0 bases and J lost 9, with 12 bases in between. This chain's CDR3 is CASSQDRLVGSPLHF. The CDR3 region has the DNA TGCGCCAGCAGCCAAGATCGTTTAGTCGGTTCACCCCTCCACTTT.

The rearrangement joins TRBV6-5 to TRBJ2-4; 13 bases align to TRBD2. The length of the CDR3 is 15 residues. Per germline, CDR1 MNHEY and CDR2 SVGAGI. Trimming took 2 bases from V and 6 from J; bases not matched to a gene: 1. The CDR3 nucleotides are TGTGCCAGCAGTTACACTAGCGGGGGGGTAAACATTCAGTACTTC. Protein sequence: CASSYTSGGVNIQYF.

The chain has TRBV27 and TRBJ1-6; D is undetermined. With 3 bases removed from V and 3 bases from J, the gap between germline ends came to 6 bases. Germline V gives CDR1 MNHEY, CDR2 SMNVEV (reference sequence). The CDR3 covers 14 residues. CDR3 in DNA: TGTGCCAGCAGTTTGGCCATCTATAATTCACCCCTCCACTTT. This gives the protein CASSLAIYNSPLHF.

For the CDR3, the DNA is TGTGCCAGCAGTGAGGGACTCTCCCGCCCCTACGAGCAGTACTTC. This encodes CASSEGLSRPYEQYF. The V and J genes are TRBV2 and TRBJ2-7, with a weak D call TRBD2 (6 bases). Germline CDR1 and CDR2: SNHLY and FYNNEI. The CDR3 length is 15 residues. Trimming took off 3 bases at V and 2 bases at J, with 14 bases between the two ends.

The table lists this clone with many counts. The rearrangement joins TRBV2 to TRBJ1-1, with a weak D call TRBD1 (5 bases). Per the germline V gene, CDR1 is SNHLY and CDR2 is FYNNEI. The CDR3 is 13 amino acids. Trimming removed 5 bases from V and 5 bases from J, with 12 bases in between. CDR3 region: CASSTGGGTEAFF. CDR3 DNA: TGTGCCAGCAGTACCGGGGGGGGGACTGAAGCTTTCTTT. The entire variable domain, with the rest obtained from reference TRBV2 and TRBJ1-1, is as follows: EPEVTQTPSHQVTQMGQEVILRCVPISNHLYFYWYRQILGQKVEFLVSFYNNEISEKSEIFDDQFSVERPDGSNFTLKIRSTKLEDSAMYFCASSTGGGTEAFFGQGTRLTVV.

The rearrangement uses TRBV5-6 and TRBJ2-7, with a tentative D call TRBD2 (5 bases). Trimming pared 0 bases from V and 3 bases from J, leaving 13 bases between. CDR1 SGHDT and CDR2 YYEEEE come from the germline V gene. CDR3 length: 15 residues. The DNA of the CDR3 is TGTGCCAGCAGCTTGGGGTCAGGAGGCCACTACGAGCAGTACTTC. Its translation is CASSLGSGGHYEQYF.

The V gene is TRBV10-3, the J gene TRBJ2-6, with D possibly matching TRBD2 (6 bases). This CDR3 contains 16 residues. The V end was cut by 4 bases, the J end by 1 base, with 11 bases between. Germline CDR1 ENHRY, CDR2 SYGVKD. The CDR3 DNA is TGTGCCATCAGTGGGACACTAGCTTCTGGGGCCAACGTCCTGACTTTC. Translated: CAISGTLASGANVLTF.

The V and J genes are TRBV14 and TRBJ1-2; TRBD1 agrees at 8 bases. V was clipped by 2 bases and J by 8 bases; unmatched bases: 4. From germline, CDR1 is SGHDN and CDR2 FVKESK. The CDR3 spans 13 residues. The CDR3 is CASSQQGAGGYTF. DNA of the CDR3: TGTGCCAGCAGCCAACAGGGGGCGGGCGGCTACACCTTC.

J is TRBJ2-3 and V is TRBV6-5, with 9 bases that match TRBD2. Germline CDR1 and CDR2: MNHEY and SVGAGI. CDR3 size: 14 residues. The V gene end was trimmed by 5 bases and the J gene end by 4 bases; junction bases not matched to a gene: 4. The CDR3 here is CASSQRGAADTQYF. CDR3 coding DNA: TGTGCCAGCAGTCAGCGGGGGGCCGCAGATACGCAGTATTTT.

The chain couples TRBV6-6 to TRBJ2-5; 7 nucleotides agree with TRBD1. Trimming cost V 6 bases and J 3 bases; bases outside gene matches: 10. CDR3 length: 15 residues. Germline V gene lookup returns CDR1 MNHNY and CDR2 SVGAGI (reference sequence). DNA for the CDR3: TGTGCCAGCAGCCCGGCCGGGACAGTAGAAGAGACCCAGTACTTC. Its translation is CASSPAGTVEETQYF.

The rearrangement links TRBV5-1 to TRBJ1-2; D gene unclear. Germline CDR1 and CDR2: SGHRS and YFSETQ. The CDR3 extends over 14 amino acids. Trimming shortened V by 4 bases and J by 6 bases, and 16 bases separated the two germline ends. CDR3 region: CASSPGPAGDGYTF. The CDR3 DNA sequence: TGCGCCAGCAGCCCCGGACCGGCGGGTGATGGCTACACCTTC. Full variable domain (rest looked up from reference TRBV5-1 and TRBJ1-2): KAGVTQTPRYLIKTRGQQVTLSCSPISGHRSVSWYQQTPGQGLQFLFEYFSETQRNKGNFPGRFSGRQFSNSRSEMNVSTLELGDSALYLCASSPGPAGDGYTFGSGTRLTVV.

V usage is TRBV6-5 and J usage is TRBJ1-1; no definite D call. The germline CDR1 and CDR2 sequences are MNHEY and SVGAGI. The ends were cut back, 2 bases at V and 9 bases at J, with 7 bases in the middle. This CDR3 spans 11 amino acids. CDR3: CASSYERKAFF. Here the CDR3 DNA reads TGTGCCAGCAGTTACGAGCGGAAAGCTTTCTTT.

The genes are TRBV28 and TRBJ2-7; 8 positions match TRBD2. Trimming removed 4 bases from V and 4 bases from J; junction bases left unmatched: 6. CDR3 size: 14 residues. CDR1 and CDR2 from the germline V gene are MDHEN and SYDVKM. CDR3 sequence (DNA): TGTGCCAGCAGTTGGGCGGGGGGCGAATACGAGCAGTACTTC. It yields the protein CASSWAGGEYEQYF.

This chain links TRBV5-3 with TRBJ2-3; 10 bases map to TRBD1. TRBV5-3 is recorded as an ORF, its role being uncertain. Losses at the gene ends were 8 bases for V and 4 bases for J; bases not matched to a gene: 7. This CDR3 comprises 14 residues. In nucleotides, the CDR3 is TGTGCCAGTAACCCGGGACAGGGGCCAGATACGCAGTATTTT. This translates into CASNPGQGPDTQYF.

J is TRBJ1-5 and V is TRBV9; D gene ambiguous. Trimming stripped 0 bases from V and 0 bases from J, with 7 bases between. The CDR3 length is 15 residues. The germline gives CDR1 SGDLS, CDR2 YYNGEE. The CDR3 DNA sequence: TGTGCCAGCAGCGTAGACAGCTATAGCAATCAGCCCCAGCATTTT. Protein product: CASSVDSYSNQPQHF.

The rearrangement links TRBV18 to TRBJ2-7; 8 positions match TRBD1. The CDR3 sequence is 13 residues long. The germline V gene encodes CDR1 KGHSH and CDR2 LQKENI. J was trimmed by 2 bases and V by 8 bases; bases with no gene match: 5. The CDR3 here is CASRTGQAYEQYF. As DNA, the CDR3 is TGTGCCAGCCGGACAGGGCAGGCCTACGAGCAGTACTTC. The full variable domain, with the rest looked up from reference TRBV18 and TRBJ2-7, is NAGVMQNPRHLVRRRGQEARLRCSPMKGHSHVYWYRQLPEEGLKFMVYLQKENIIDESGMPKERFSAEFPKEGPSILRIQQVVRGDSAAYFCASRTGQAYEQYFGPGTRLTVT.

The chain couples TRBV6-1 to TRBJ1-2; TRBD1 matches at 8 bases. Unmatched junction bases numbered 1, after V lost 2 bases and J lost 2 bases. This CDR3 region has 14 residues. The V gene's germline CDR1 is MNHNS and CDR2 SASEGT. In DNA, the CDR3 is TGTGCCAGCAGTGAAAACAGGGGGAACTATGGCTACACCTTC. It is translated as CASSENRGNYGYTF.

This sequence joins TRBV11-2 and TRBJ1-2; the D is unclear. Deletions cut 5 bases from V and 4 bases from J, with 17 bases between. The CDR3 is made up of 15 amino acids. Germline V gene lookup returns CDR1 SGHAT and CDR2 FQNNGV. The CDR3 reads CASSPLPKILYGYTF. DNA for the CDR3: TGTGCCAGCAGCCCCCTGCCTAAGATCCTCTATGGCTACACCTTC.